The source of this TCR beta chain is a study of shared clonotypes between healthy human individuals. Clones were sequenced by immunoSEQ multiplex PCR, and TCRdb holds only the in-frame ones, with some missing. The sample has millions of clones, approximately 93% seen once. This clone was found a few times. Sequencing used naive CD4+ T cells from PBMCs. Subset of the sample: CD45RA+ positively selected. The receptor was derived from a man aged 18 to 35 in good health. Some clones in this sample may be carry-over from other donors' samples.

In nucleotides, the CDR3 is TGTGCCAGCAGTGGGCAGTCTAGCAATCAGCCCCAGCATTTT. Its protein product is CASSGQSSNQPQHF. The chain is built from TRBV2 and TRBJ1-5; no clear D. Trimming cost V 4 bases and J 0 bases, with 7 bases left between them. The CDR3 loop spans 14 amino acids. Per germline, CDR1 SNHLY and CDR2 FYNNEI.